Detailed here is one T cell receptor (beta chain). This sample stems from a study of T cells in Graves' hyperthyroidism and ophthalmopathy. RNA transcripts served as the template for amplifying TCR beta CDR3 regions. RT-PCR in the first round (using the HTBI primer set) targeted the TCR CDR3. Each CDR3 protein gets one entry after TCRdb re-called the multiplex PCR reads with MiXCR. The repertoire holds under 65,000 distinct CDR3 sequences, with around 50% as singletons. The CDR3 extends over 15 amino acids. Losses at the gene ends were 5 bases for V and 7 bases for J; bases not matched to a gene: 5. Looked up from germline, CDR1 is SGHTA and CDR2 is FQGNSA.

The sequence was obtained from a woman aged 60-75 years with Graves' ophthalmopathy. This chain connects TRBV7-2 to TRBJ2-2; 12 bases align to TRBD1. Sequenced input: blood. Here the CDR3 reads CASSLGQGAIGELFF. The CDR3 nucleotides read TGTGCCAGCAGCCTGGGACAGGGGGCCATCGGGGAGCTGTTTTTT.